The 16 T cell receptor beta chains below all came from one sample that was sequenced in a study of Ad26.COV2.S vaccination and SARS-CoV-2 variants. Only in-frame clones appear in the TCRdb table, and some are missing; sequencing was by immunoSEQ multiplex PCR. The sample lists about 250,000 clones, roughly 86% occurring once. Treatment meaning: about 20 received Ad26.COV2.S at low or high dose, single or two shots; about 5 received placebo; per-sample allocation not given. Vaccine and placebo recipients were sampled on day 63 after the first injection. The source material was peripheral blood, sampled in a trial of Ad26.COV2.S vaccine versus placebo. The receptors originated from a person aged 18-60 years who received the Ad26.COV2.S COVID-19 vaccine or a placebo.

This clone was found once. The CDR3 region has the DNA TGTGCCAGCAGCTCCCCCGGGGGAGGAGGAGGAAACACCATATATTTT. The encoded protein is CASSSPGGGGGNTIYF. The rearrangement links TRBV7-2 to TRBJ1-3; a weak D match, TRBD1 (5 bases). V was cut by 4 bases and J by 4 bases, with 17 bases left in between. The germline V gene has CDR1 SGHTA and CDR2 FQGNSA. This CDR3 contains 16 residues.

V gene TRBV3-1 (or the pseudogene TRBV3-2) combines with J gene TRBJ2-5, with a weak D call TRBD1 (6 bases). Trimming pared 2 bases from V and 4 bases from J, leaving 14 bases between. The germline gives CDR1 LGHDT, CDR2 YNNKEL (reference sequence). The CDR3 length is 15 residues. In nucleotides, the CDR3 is TGTGCCAGCAGCCAAAGGGACACCTTAGGAGAGACCCAGTACTTC. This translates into CASSQRDTLGETQYF.

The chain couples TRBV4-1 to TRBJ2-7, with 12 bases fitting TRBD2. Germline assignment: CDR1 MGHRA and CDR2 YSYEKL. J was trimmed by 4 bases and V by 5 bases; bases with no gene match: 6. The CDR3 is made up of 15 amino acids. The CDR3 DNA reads TGCGCCAGCAGCACGACTAGCGGGGGTGGTTACGAGCAGTACTTC. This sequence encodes CASSTTSGGGYEQYF.

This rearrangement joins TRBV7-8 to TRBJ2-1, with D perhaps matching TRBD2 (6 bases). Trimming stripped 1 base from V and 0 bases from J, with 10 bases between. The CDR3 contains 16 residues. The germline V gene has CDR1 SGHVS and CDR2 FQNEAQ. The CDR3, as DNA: TGTGCCAGCAGCTTAGAGGCCGGGAGCTCCTACAATGAGCAGTTCTTC. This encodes CASSLEAGSSYNEQFF.

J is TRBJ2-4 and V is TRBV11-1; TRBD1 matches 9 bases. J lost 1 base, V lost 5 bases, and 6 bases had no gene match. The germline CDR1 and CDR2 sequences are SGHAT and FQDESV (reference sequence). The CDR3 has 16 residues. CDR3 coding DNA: TGTGCCAGCAGCGATCGGGACAGGGCGGCCAAAAACATTCAGTACTTC. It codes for CASSDRDRAAKNIQYF.

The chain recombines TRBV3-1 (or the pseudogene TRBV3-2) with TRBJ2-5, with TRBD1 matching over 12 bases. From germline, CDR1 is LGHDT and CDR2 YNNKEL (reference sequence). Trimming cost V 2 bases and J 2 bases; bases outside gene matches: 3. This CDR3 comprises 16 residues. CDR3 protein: CASSQWDRGRQETQYF. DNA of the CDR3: TGTGCCAGCAGCCAATGGGACAGGGGGCGACAAGAGACCCAGTACTTC.

The CDR3 protein is CASSADRPNTEAFF. The CDR3 coding sequence is TGTGCCAGCAGCGCTGACAGGCCCAACACTGAAGCTTTCTTT. The V and J genes are TRBV2 and TRBJ1-1; a weak D match, TRBD1 (6 bases). This CDR3 spans 14 amino acids. Germline CDR1 SNHLY, CDR2 FYNNEI. With 6 bases removed from V and 2 bases from J, the gap between germline ends came to 13 bases.

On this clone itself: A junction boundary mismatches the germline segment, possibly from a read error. CDR3 sequence: CASSSGQGARETQYF. DNA for the CDR3: TGTGCTAGCAGCAGTGGACAGGGGGCGAGGGAGACCCAGTACTTC. This rearrangement joins TRBV7-7 to TRBJ2-5; TRBD1 aligns across 11 bases. The CDR3 has 15 amino acids. Germline V gene sequence: CDR1 SSHAT, CDR2 FNYEAQ (reference sequence). Complete variable domain (other parts from reference TRBV7-7 and TRBJ2-5): GAGVSQSPRYKVTKRGQDVTLRCDPISSHATLYWYQQALGQGPEFLTYFNYEAQPDKSGLPSDRFSAERPEGSISTLTIQRTEQRDSAMYRCASSSGQGARETQYFGPGTRLLVL.

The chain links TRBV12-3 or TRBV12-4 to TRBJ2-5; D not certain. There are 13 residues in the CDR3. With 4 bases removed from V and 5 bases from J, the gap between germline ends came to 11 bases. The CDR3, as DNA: TGTGCCAGCAGTTCGGGTCTAGGGGAGACCCAGTACTTC. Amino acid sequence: CASSSGLGETQYF.

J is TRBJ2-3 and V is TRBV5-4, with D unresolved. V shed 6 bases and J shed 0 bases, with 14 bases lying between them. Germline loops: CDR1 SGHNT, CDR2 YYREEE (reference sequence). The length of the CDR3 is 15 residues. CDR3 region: CASTTREASTDTQYF. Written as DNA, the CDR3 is TGTGCCAGCACCACCAGAGAGGCTAGCACAGATACGCAGTATTTT.

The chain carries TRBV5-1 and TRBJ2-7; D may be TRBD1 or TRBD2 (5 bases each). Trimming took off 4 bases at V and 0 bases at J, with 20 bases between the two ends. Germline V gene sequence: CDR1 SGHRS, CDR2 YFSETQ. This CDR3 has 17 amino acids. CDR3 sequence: CASSPGRSPQISYEQYF. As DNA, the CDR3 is TGCGCCAGCAGCCCGGGACGGAGTCCGCAAATCTCCTACGAGCAGTACTTC. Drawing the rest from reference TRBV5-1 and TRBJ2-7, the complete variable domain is KAGVTQTPRYLIKTRGQQVTLSCSPISGHRSVSWYQQTPGQGLQFLFEYFSETQRNKGNFPGRFSGRQFSNSRSEMNVSTLELGDSALYLCASSPGRSPQISYEQYFGPGTRLTVT.

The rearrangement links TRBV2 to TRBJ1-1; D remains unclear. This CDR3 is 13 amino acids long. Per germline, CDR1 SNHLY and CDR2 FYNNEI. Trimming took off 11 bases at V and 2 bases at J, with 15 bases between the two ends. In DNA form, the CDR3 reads TGTGCCGGTAAAGCGGAGGAAAACACTGAAGCTTTCTTT. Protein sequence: CAGKAEENTEAFF.

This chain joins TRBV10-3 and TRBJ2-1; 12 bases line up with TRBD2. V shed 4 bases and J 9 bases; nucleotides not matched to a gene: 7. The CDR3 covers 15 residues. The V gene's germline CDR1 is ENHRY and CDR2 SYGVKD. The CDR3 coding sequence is TGTGCCATCAGTGCGTCTAGCGGGAGGGCAGGTGAGCAGTTCTTC. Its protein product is CAISASSGRAGEQFF.

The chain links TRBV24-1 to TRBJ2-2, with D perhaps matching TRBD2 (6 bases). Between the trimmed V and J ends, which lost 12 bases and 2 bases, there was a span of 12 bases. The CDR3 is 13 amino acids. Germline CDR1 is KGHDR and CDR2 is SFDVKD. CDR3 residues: CAAAAGNTGELFF. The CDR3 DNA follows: TGTGCCGCCGCCGCGGGAAACACCGGGGAGCTGTTTTTT.

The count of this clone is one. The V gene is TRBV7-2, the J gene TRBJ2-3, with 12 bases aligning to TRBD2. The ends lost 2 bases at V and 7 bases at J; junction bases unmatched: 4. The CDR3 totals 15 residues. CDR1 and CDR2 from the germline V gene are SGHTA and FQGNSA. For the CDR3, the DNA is TGTGCCAGCAGCTTACCGGGACTAGCGGGTAATACGCAGTATTTT. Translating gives CASSLPGLAGNTQYF.

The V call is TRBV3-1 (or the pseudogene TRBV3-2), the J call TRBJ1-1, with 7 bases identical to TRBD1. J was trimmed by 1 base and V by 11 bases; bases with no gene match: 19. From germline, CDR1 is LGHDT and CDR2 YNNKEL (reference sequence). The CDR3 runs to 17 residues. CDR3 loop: CASTLRQGGTSNTEAFF. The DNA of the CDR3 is TGTGCCTCAACCTTGAGGCAGGGGGGAACTTCGAACACTGAAGCTTTCTTT.